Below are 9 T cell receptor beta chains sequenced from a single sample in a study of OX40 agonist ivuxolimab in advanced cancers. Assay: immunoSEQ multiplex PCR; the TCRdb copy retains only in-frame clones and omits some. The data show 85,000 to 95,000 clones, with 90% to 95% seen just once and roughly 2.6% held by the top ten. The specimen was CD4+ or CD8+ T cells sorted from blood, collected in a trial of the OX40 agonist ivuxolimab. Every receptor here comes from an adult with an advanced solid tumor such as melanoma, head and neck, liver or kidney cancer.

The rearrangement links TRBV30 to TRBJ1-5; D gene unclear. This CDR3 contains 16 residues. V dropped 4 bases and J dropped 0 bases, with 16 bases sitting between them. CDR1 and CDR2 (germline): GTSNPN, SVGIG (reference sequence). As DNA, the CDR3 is TGTGCCTGGACGGGAGGACGGCTCTATAGCAATCAGCCCCAGCATTTT. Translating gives CAWTGGRLYSNQPQHF. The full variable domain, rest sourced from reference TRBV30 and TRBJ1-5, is SQTIHQWPATLVQPVGSPLSLECTVEGTSNPNLYWYRQAAGRGLQLLFYSVGIGQISSEVPQNLSASRPQDRQFILSSKKLLLSDSGFYLCAWTGGRLYSNQPQHFGDGTRLSIL.

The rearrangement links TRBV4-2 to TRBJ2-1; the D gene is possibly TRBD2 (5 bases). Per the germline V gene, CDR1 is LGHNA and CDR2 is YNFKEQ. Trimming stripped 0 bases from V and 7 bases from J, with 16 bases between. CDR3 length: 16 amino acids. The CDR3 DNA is TGTGCCAGCAGCCAAGAGCCGGGAACCCAAAGAAATGAGCAGTTCTTC. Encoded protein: CASSQEPGTQRNEQFF.

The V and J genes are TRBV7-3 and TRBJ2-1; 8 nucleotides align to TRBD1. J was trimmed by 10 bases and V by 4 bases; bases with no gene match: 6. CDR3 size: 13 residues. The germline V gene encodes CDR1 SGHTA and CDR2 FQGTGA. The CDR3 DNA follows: TGTGCCAGCAGCTGGAACAGGGGGTACGAGCAGTTCTTC. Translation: CASSWNRGYEQFF.

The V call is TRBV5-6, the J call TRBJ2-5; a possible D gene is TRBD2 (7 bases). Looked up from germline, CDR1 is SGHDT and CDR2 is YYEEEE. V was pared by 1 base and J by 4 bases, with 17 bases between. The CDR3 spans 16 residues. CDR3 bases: TGTGCCAGCAGCTTGATGCTGGGGGGGGGCGGAGAGACCCAGTACTTC. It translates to CASSLMLGGGGETQYF.

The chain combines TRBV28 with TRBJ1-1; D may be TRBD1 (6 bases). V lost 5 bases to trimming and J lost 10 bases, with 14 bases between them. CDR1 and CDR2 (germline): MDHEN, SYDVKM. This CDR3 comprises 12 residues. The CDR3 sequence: CASSTGTPGAFF. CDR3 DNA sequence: TGTGCCAGCAGTACAGGGACCCCGGGAGCTTTCTTT.

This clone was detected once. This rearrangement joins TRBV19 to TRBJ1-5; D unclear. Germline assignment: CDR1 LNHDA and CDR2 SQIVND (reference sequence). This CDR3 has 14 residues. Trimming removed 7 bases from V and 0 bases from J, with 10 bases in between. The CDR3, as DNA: TGTGCCAGTACAGATATCTATAGCAATCAGCCCCAGCATTTT. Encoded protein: CASTDIYSNQPQHF.

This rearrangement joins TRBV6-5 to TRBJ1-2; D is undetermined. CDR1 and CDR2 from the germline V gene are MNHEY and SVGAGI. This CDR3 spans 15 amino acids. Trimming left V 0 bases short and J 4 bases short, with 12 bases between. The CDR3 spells CASSYSSLGIYGYTF. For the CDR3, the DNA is TGTGCCAGCAGTTACTCATCTCTAGGGATCTATGGCTACACCTTC.

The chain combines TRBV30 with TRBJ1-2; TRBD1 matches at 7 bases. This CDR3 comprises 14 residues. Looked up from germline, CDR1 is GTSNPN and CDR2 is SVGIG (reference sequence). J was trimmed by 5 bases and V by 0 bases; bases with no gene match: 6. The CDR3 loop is CAWSVANRGYGYTF. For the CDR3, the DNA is TGTGCCTGGAGTGTTGCGAACAGGGGATATGGCTACACCTTC.

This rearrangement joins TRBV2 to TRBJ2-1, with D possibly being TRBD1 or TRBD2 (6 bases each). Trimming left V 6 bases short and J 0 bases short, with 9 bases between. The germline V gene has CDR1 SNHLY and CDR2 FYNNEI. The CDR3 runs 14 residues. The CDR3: CASRGGNSYNEQFF. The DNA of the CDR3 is TGTGCCAGCAGAGGGGGGAACTCCTACAATGAGCAGTTCTTC.